This TCR beta chain was identified in a study of T-cell memory formation after mild COVID-19 (dated by TCRdb to the early 2020s). Looking at the study overall: TCR sequence clusters from the two donors were largely donor specific. Two young, previously healthy adult volunteers, one female and one male, were included in the cohort. Longitudinal TCRalpha and TCRbeta repertoire sequencing tracked T-cell clones expanding and contracting after mild COVID-19 in two donors. What the authors observed across the whole study: Contracting CD4+ clones were located mainly in the CM and EM memory subsets, whereas CD8+ clones were found to be enriched in EMRA. Only a couple of mild cases were covered by the study, and larger cohorts that include severe cases with pre-infection samples were considered necessary. Clones that contracted from day 15 to 85 showed balanced CD4/CD8 phenotypes, whereas a second wave of clones that expanded from day 15 to 37 leaned towards CD4+. Some responding clones were detected in pre-infection memory, suggesting pre-existing cross-reactive memory T cells joined the SARS-CoV-2 response. The second-wave clones that peaked on day 37 were not confirmed to be SARS-CoV-2 specific.

PBMCs were isolated by Ficoll-Paque density gradient centrifugation. CDR1 and CDR2 are read off the germline V gene as SGHTA and FQGNSA. The CDR3 runs 20 amino acids, cysteine and phenylalanine included. Only the CDR3 DNA stays, 60 bases, in frame from base 1. Trimmed from V: 0 bases; trimmed from J: 7 bases; junction bases lacking a gene match: 15. Sequencing instrument: Illumina NovaSeq 6000. cDNA libraries for TCRalpha and TCRbeta were prepared by 5'RACE using constant-segment primers, with sample barcodes and unique molecular identifiers added. RNA was extracted from every sample with Trizol reagent. Library amplification was performed in two PCR steps, and a second sample barcode and Illumina TruSeq adapters were introduced in the second step. Libraries were sequenced on an Illumina NovaSeq with 2 x 150 bp paired-end reads. Concerning the study's data processing: With migec v1.2.7, reads were demultiplexed and then collapsed into UMI-guided consensus sequences. Using mixcr v2.1.11, UMI consensuses were aligned to TRA and TRB V and J templates and then assembled into clonotypes. Expanded or contracted clonotypes were those called significant by both edgeR and NoisET, with noise models trained on biological replicates. edgeR calls used a false discovery rate-adjusted p below 0.01 and a log2 fold-change threshold of 1. As an exploratory analysis of dynamics, max-normalized trajectories of the 1000 most abundant clonotypes were examined with PCA combined with hierarchical clustering. Each responding clone was given a CD4 or CD8 phenotype based on the CD4+ and CD8+ repertoires, which had been sequenced separately. TCRdb ran its own pipeline on the public reads, namely fastp trimming at Q25 and MiXCR clone calling, and kept in-frame beta chains. Entries that share a CDR3 protein sequence are merged under the most common genes and DNA. The V and J calls, along with clone size, are taken from TCRdb and not from the paper's own processing. The sample table lists about 560,000 distinct CDR3 sequences, roughly 20% of them with a count of one. Clones ranked in the top ten supply approximately 8.4% of the sample.

As to this clonotype: Its antigen remains undetermined. Per-base quality was not reported, and no clone a single base away is much larger than it.

Sequencing was performed on PBMCs or a T cell subset sorted from them (not recorded which). The receptor chain draws on TRBV7-2 and TRBJ2-1; 13 junctional bases match TRBD2. The receptor's source is an adult woman who had mild COVID-19 (a few samples of this study predate the infection). The sample titles of this study are shuffled in the database, so cell type and time point are left out; the donor was told from shared clones. The CDR3 protein sequence reads: CASSLARRFTSGRALNEQFF. In nucleotide form, the sequence is TGTGCCAGCAGCTTAGCCCGCCGGTTCACTAGCGGGAGGGCCTTAAATGAGCAGTTCTTC.